This T cell receptor beta chain stems from a study of blood T cell repertoires in COVID-19. Germline V CDR1 and CDR2: SGHKS, YYEKEE (reference sequence). The V segment lost 2 bases and the J segment 5 bases; nucleotides outside the gene matches: 1. The CDR3 runs 13 residues. TCRdb keeps only in-frame clones here, not all; method: immunoSEQ multiplex PCR. The table records some 100,000 clones, 86% of them present only once. The V and J genes are TRBV5-5 and TRBJ1-1, with 9 bases fitting TRBD1. This TCR derives from a human donor in a cohort sampled during active COVID-19. Sample: peripheral blood. The CDR3 region is CASSLGTGTEAFF. The DNA of the CDR3 is TGTGCCAGCAGCTTAGGGACAGGGACTGAAGCTTTCTTT.